A selection of T cell receptor beta chains follows, all from one sample in a study of blood T cell repertoires in COVID-19. TCRdb keeps only in-frame clones here, not all; method: immunoSEQ multiplex PCR. Of hundreds of thousands of clones in the sample, around 90% were seen once. The sequencing input was PBMCs or T cells enriched from blood (not recorded which). The receptors were sampled from a woman aged 50 to 60 who had recovered from COVID-19. Both conserved end residues are part of each CDR3. Fields, in order: clone size, V gene, J gene, D gene, CDR3 protein, CDR3 DNA. D genes are given only for firm matches. Only some rows state a clone size, as once, few, many or a class for expanded clones.

clone_size: -; v_call: TRBV5-6; j_call: TRBJ2-7; d_call: TRBD1; cdr3_aa: CASSSGTGAYEQYF; cdr3_nt: TGTGCCAGCAGTTCCGGGACAGGGGCCTACGAGCAGTACTTC
clone_size: -; v_call: TRBV6-6; j_call: TRBJ2-7; d_call: -; cdr3_aa: CASRGGGSSDAYEQYF; cdr3_nt: TGTGCCAGCAGGGGGGGTGGGTCGAGCGATGCCTACGAGCAGTACTTC
clone_size: -; v_call: TRBV5-1; j_call: TRBJ2-2; d_call: TRBD2; cdr3_aa: CASWTSGSIAGELFF; cdr3_nt: TGCGCCAGCTGGACTAGCGGGAGTATCGCCGGGGAGCTGTTTTTT
clone_size: -; v_call: TRBV11-3; j_call: TRBJ2-1; d_call: TRBD2; cdr3_aa: CASSLDSGNGEQFF; cdr3_nt: TGTGCCAGCAGCTTAGATAGCGGGAACGGAGAGCAGTTCTTC
clone_size: -; v_call: TRBV7-2; j_call: TRBJ2-7; d_call: -; cdr3_aa: CASSLEGGPYEQYF; cdr3_nt: TGTGCCAGCAGCCTTGAGGGCGGTCCCTACGAGCAGTACTTC
clone_size: -; v_call: TRBV29-1; j_call: TRBJ2-5; d_call: -; cdr3_aa: CSVVFPVQETQYF; cdr3_nt: TGCAGCGTTGTGTTCCCAGTCCAAGAGACCCAGTACTTC
clone_size: -; v_call: TRBV5-1; j_call: TRBJ2-1; d_call: TRBD2; cdr3_aa: CASSLGTSGNNEQFF; cdr3_nt: TGCGCCAGCAGCTTGGGGACTAGCGGAAACAATGAGCAGTTCTTC
clone_size: -; v_call: TRBV5-1; j_call: TRBJ2-1; d_call: TRBD2; cdr3_aa: CASSETISGGEQFF; cdr3_nt: TGCGCCAGCAGCGAGACAATCTCGGGGGGTGAGCAGTTCTTC
clone_size: few; v_call: TRBV5-1; j_call: TRBJ2-3; d_call: -; cdr3_aa: CASKRDTDTQYF; cdr3_nt: TGCGCCAGTAAGAGGGACACAGATACGCAGTATTTT
clone_size: -; v_call: TRBV5-1; j_call: TRBJ1-3; d_call: -; cdr3_aa: CASSLELGLSGNTIYF; cdr3_nt: TGCGCCAGCAGCTTGGAACTGGGACTCTCTGGAAACACCATATATTTT
clone_size: -; v_call: TRBV7-6; j_call: TRBJ2-7; d_call: TRBD1; cdr3_aa: CASSLGAGTGGYEQYF; cdr3_nt: TGTGCCAGCAGCTTAGGGGCGGGGACAGGGGGTTACGAGCAGTACTTC
clone_size: -; v_call: TRBV5-4; j_call: TRBJ1-1; d_call: -; cdr3_aa: CASSPGAEMNTEAFF; cdr3_nt: TGTGCCAGCAGCCCAGGAGCGGAGATGAACACTGAAGCTTTCTTT
clone_size: once; v_call: TRBV29-1; j_call: TRBJ2-5; d_call: TRBD1; cdr3_aa: CSGQTGGGKEQYF; cdr3_nt: TGCAGCGGCCAGACAGGGGGCGGAAAGGAGCAGTACTTC
clone_size: -; v_call: TRBV7-8; j_call: TRBJ1-2; d_call: -; cdr3_aa: CASSRWDGGGYGYTF; cdr3_nt: TGTGCCAGCAGCCGTTGGGACGGCGGGGGCTATGGCTACACCTTC
clone_size: -; v_call: TRBV7-6; j_call: TRBJ2-2; d_call: TRBD2; cdr3_aa: CASSINPGLAGPGGTGELFF; cdr3_nt: TGTGCCAGCAGCATAAACCCGGGACTAGCGGGGCCCGGGGGCACCGGGGAGCTGTTTTTT
clone_size: -; v_call: TRBV30; j_call: TRBJ2-1; d_call: TRBD2; cdr3_aa: CAWSVPRTSGNEQFF; cdr3_nt: TGTGCCTGGAGTGTACCACGGACTAGCGGAAATGAGCAGTTCTTC
clone_size: -; v_call: TRBV3-1/TRBV3-2; j_call: TRBJ2-1; d_call: -; cdr3_aa: CASSQATYGTNNNEQFF; cdr3_nt: TGTGCCAGCAGCCAAGCGACGTACGGGACAAACAACAATGAGCAGTTCTTC
clone_size: -; v_call: TRBV28; j_call: TRBJ2-5; d_call: TRBD2; cdr3_aa: CASSPPLREGETQYF; cdr3_nt: TGTGCCAGCAGCCCCCCATTGAGGGAGGGAGAGACCCAGTACTTC
clone_size: -; v_call: TRBV2; j_call: TRBJ2-3; d_call: -; cdr3_aa: CASSVQARHWAGTSTDTQYF; cdr3_nt: TGTGCCAGCAGTGTACAAGCCCGTCACTGGGCAGGGACTAGCACAGATACGCAGTATTTT
clone_size: -; v_call: TRBV28; j_call: TRBJ1-2; d_call: -; cdr3_aa: CASSLFQGGYTF; cdr3_nt: TGTGCCAGCAGTTTGTTCCAGGGTGGCTACACCTTC
clone_size: -; v_call: TRBV30; j_call: TRBJ1-4; d_call: -; cdr3_aa: CAWGDGGFNEKLFF; cdr3_nt: TGTGCCTGGGGAGACGGAGGGTTTAATGAAAAACTGTTTTTT
clone_size: -; v_call: TRBV28; j_call: TRBJ1-6; d_call: -; cdr3_aa: CASSLGTRNSPLHF; cdr3_nt: TGTGCCAGCAGTTTGGGGACTAGAAATTCACCCCTCCACTTT
clone_size: -; v_call: TRBV7-3; j_call: TRBJ2-2; d_call: TRBD2; cdr3_aa: CASSLTGLAETGELFF; cdr3_nt: TGTGCCAGCAGCTTAACGGGTCTAGCGGAAACCGGGGAGCTGTTTTTT
clone_size: once; v_call: TRBV30; j_call: TRBJ1-6; d_call: -; cdr3_aa: CAWSLQGNSPLHF; cdr3_nt: TGTGCCTGGAGTCTGCAGGGGAATTCACCCCTCCACTTT
clone_size: -; v_call: TRBV5-1; j_call: TRBJ2-1; d_call: -; cdr3_aa: CASSSLDNEQFF; cdr3_nt: TGCGCCAGCAGCTCACTAGACAATGAGCAGTTCTTC
clone_size: -; v_call: TRBV6-5; j_call: TRBJ1-3; d_call: TRBD1; cdr3_aa: CASSSGGSGNTIYF; cdr3_nt: TGTGCCAGCAGTTCAGGGGGCTCTGGAAACACCATATATTTT
clone_size: -; v_call: TRBV2; j_call: TRBJ1-3; d_call: -; cdr3_aa: CASEVGSGNTIYF; cdr3_nt: TGTGCCAGTGAGGTGGGCTCTGGAAACACCATATATTTT
clone_size: -; v_call: TRBV6-5; j_call: TRBJ1-2; d_call: TRBD1; cdr3_aa: CASSPGQRASGYTF; cdr3_nt: TGTGCCAGCAGTCCGGGACAGCGGGCGTCGGGCTACACCTTC
clone_size: few; v_call: TRBV5-6; j_call: TRBJ2-7; d_call: -; cdr3_aa: CASSQTDPLRTVWRYEQYF; cdr3_nt: TGTGCCAGCAGCCAGACCGACCCCCTTCGGACTGTATGGAGGTACGAGCAGTACTTC
clone_size: once; v_call: TRBV19; j_call: TRBJ1-1; d_call: -; cdr3_aa: CASSVQAGLNTEAFF; cdr3_nt: TGTGCCAGTAGTGTGCAGGCAGGCTTGAACACTGAAGCTTTCTTT
clone_size: -; v_call: TRBV7-9; j_call: TRBJ2-5; d_call: TRBD2; cdr3_aa: CASSLVGLAGGETQYF; cdr3_nt: TGTGCCAGCAGCTTAGTTGGACTAGCGGGAGGGGAGACCCAGTACTTC
clone_size: -; v_call: TRBV6-6; j_call: TRBJ2-7; d_call: TRBD2; cdr3_aa: CASRNLASGNEQYF; cdr3_nt: TGTGCCAGCAGAAACTTGGCTAGCGGGAACGAGCAGTACTTC
clone_size: -; v_call: TRBV19; j_call: TRBJ1-4; d_call: -; cdr3_aa: CASSRTLQGGTNEKLFF; cdr3_nt: TGTGCCAGTAGCCGAACTCTGCAGGGTGGGACTAATGAAAAACTGTTTTTT
clone_size: -; v_call: TRBV24-1; j_call: TRBJ2-5; d_call: -; cdr3_aa: CATSDGSWETQYF; cdr3_nt: TGTGCCACCAGTGATGGGAGCTGGGAGACCCAGTACTTC
clone_size: few; v_call: TRBV4-1; j_call: TRBJ1-4; d_call: -; cdr3_aa: CASSPSGATNEKLFF; cdr3_nt: TGCGCCAGCAGCCCCTCGGGAGCAACTAATGAAAAACTGTTTTTT
clone_size: once; v_call: TRBV28; j_call: TRBJ2-3; d_call: -; cdr3_aa: CASSFAWTPDTQYF; cdr3_nt: TGTGCCAGCAGTTTCGCGTGGACACCAGATACGCAGTATTTT
clone_size: -; v_call: TRBV19; j_call: TRBJ1-1; d_call: -; cdr3_aa: CASSPLTGNTEAFF; cdr3_nt: TGTGCCAGTAGTCCCCTGACAGGAAACACTGAAGCTTTCTTT
clone_size: -; v_call: TRBV9; j_call: TRBJ2-3; d_call: TRBD2; cdr3_aa: CASSPGTSGTDTQYF; cdr3_nt: TGTGCCAGCAGCCCGGGGACTAGCGGCACAGATACGCAGTATTTT
clone_size: -; v_call: TRBV3-1/TRBV3-2; j_call: TRBJ1-6; d_call: -; cdr3_aa: CASSLGQTTLHF; cdr3_nt: TGTGCCAGCAGCCTCGGACAGACCACCCTCCACTTT
clone_size: -; v_call: TRBV7-9; j_call: TRBJ1-1; d_call: -; cdr3_aa: CASSLNTEAFF; cdr3_nt: TGTGCCAGCAGCCTAAACACTGAAGCTTTCTTT
clone_size: -; v_call: TRBV4-1; j_call: TRBJ2-4; d_call: -; cdr3_aa: CASSQVYRAKNIQYF; cdr3_nt: TGCGCCAGCAGCCAAGTCTACAGGGCCAAAAACATTCAGTACTTC
clone_size: -; v_call: TRBV6-5; j_call: TRBJ1-3; d_call: TRBD1; cdr3_aa: CASSYRGQGTIYF; cdr3_nt: TGTGCCAGCAGTTACAGGGGACAGGGAACCATATATTTT
clone_size: -; v_call: TRBV15; j_call: TRBJ2-3; d_call: -; cdr3_aa: CATSRDYSDTQYF; cdr3_nt: TGTGCCACCAGCAGAGATTACTCAGATACGCAGTATTTT
clone_size: -; v_call: TRBV27; j_call: TRBJ2-2; d_call: TRBD2; cdr3_aa: CASSIAGVGSGELFF; cdr3_nt: TGTGCCAGCAGTATAGCGGGAGTGGGGTCCGGGGAGCTGTTTTTT
clone_size: -; v_call: TRBV10-3; j_call: TRBJ1-1; d_call: -; cdr3_aa: CAISDGGRTEAFF; cdr3_nt: TGTGCCATCAGTGACGGGGGTCGCACTGAAGCTTTCTTT
clone_size: -; v_call: TRBV7-9; j_call: TRBJ2-5; d_call: TRBD1; cdr3_aa: CASSPFGQVQETQYF; cdr3_nt: TGTGCCAGCAGCCCGTTCGGACAGGTCCAAGAGACCCAGTACTTC
clone_size: few; v_call: TRBV28; j_call: TRBJ1-3; d_call: -; cdr3_aa: CASYSTGGGNTIYF; cdr3_nt: TGTGCCAGCTACTCCACGGGTGGCGGAAACACCATATATTTT
clone_size: -; v_call: TRBV7-9; j_call: TRBJ2-1; d_call: -; cdr3_aa: CASSVGQAASYNEQFF; cdr3_nt: TGTGCCAGCAGCGTCGGACAAGCCGCCTCCTACAATGAGCAGTTCTTC
clone_size: -; v_call: TRBV10-3; j_call: TRBJ2-3; d_call: TRBD2; cdr3_aa: CAISESSWAGVGDTQYF; cdr3_nt: TGTGCCATCAGTGAGTCGTCTTGGGCGGGAGTGGGAGATACGCAGTATTTT
clone_size: -; v_call: TRBV5-6; j_call: TRBJ2-1; d_call: TRBD2; cdr3_aa: CASSRGAGEQFF; cdr3_nt: TGTGCCAGCAGCAGGGGAGCGGGAGAGCAGTTCTTC
clone_size: -; v_call: TRBV3-1/TRBV3-2; j_call: TRBJ2-2; d_call: TRBD2; cdr3_aa: CASSLPLGPSGRAGTEELFF; cdr3_nt: TGTGCCAGCAGCCTTCCTTTGGGGCCTAGCGGGAGGGCCGGCACCGAGGAGCTGTTTTTT
clone_size: -; v_call: TRBV24-1; j_call: TRBJ2-1; d_call: TRBD1; cdr3_aa: CATNSGTAFDNEQFF; cdr3_nt: TGTGCCACCAACTCCGGGACAGCCTTCGACAATGAGCAGTTCTTC